What follows are 23 T cell receptor beta chains derived from one specimen sequenced in a study of T-cell memory formation after mild COVID-19. TCRdb ran MiXCR on the 5' RACE reads and lists one entry per CDR3 protein. The data show approximately 500,000 distinct CDR3 sequences, approximately 23% seen once. Sequencing was carried out using PBMCs or a T cell subset sorted from them (not recorded which). All receptors come from an adult woman who had mild COVID-19 (a few samples of this study predate the infection). Cell type and time point are not known.

V gene TRBV7-9 combines with J gene TRBJ2-5, with 12 positions matching TRBD1. V shed 6 bases and J 5 bases; nucleotides not matched to a gene: 4. CDR3 length: 14 amino acids. Germline CDR1 is SEHNR and CDR2 is FQNEAQ (reference sequence). The CDR3 coding sequence is TGTGCCAGCAGTGGGACAGGGGGCTGGGAGACCCAGTACTTC. Protein sequence: CASSGTGGWETQYF.

This clonotype was counted a few times. The rearrangement uses TRBV5-1 and TRBJ1-1; D call uncertain. Trimming stripped 1 base from V and 4 bases from J, with 8 bases between. The CDR3 contains 13 residues. Germline V lookup: CDR1 SGHRS, CDR2 YFSETQ. DNA of the CDR3: TGCGCCAGCAGCTTGTTCCTCACCACTGAAGCTTTCTTT. Translating it yields CASSLFLTTEAFF. Based on the CDR3 plus reference TRBV5-1 and TRBJ1-1, the full variable domain is KAGVTQTPRYLIKTRGQQVTLSCSPISGHRSVSWYQQTPGQGLQFLFEYFSETQRNKGNFPGRFSGRQFSNSRSEMNVSTLELGDSALYLCASSLFLTTEAFFGQGTRLTVV.

The chain combines TRBV2 with TRBJ1-1, with 8 positions matching TRBD1. The V gene's germline CDR1 is SNHLY and CDR2 FYNNEI. The V segment lost 1 base and the J segment 3 bases; nucleotides outside the gene matches: 4. CDR3 length: 15 residues. CDR3 in amino acids: CASSEGTGSYTEAFF. In nucleotides, the CDR3 is TGTGCCAGCAGTGAAGGGACAGGGTCGTACACTGAAGCTTTCTTT.

The chain links TRBV27 to TRBJ2-5, with TRBD2 matching 7 bases. Unmatched junction bases numbered 8, after V lost 6 bases and J lost 1 base. This CDR3 contains 15 residues. The germline V gene has CDR1 MNHEY and CDR2 SMNVEV (reference sequence). CDR3 amino acids: CASSPGRVSQETQYF. The CDR3 nucleotides read TGTGCCAGCAGCCCAGGGAGGGTCAGCCAAGAGACCCAGTACTTC.

The rearrangement links TRBV18 to TRBJ2-7; 8 bases are shared with TRBD1. The germline V gene encodes CDR1 KGHSH and CDR2 LQKENI. The J segment lost 2 bases and the V segment lost 3 bases, leaving 6 bases of the junction unmatched. The CDR3 loop spans 15 amino acids. The CDR3 bases are TGTGCCAGCTCACCTCCAATGACAGGGGCCTACGAGCAGTACTTC. Protein product: CASSPPMTGAYEQYF.

This chain connects TRBV6-6 to TRBJ2-1; perhaps D is TRBD1 or TRBD2 (5 bases each). Trimming pared 0 bases from V and 7 bases from J, leaving 16 bases between. CDR1 and CDR2 from the germline V gene are MNHNY and SVGAGI (reference sequence). CDR3 length: 16 residues. The CDR3 here is CASSYSRDPSANEQFF. The CDR3 region has the DNA TGTGCCAGCAGTTACTCCCGGGACCCCTCGGCGAATGAGCAGTTCTTC.

Of note for this clonotype: Compared with germline, one end of the junction differs, possibly owing to a read error. The chain has TRBV7-9 and TRBJ2-2; D perhaps matches TRBD2 (5 bases). The germline gives CDR1 SEHNR, CDR2 FQNEAQ (reference sequence). CDR3 length: 13 residues. This chain's CDR3 is CASSLEPTGELFF. The CDR3 bases are TGTGCCAGCAGCTTAGAACCCACCGGGGAGCTATTTTTT.

The chain uses TRBV7-9 and TRBJ2-7, with 9 bases lining up with TRBD2. The CDR3 is made up of 15 amino acids. Germline V gene sequence: CDR1 SEHNR, CDR2 FQNEAQ (reference sequence). J gave up 3 bases and V 8 bases, and 11 bases lay outside the gene matches. The CDR3 coding sequence is TGTGCCAGCTCCGAAGGTCGAGCGGGGGGCTACGAGCAGTACTTC. Translation: CASSEGRAGGYEQYF.

The rearrangement uses TRBV3-1 and TRBJ2-5, with 8 bases identical to TRBD1. Germline assignment: CDR1 LGHDT and CDR2 YNNKEL (reference sequence). The V segment lost 6 bases and the J segment 4 bases; nucleotides outside the gene matches: 10. CDR3 length: 15 residues. The CDR3 DNA sequence: TGTGCCAGCAGTCAGGCCAGGGGGCGTGGAGAGACCCAGTACTTC. This encodes CASSQARGRGETQYF.

The CDR3 DNA sequence: TGTGCCAGCAGCCTTCCGACAGGGGCTACCTACAATGAGCAGTTCTTC. Translation gives CASSLPTGATYNEQFF. The chain has TRBV7-9 and TRBJ2-1, with TRBD1 matching over 8 bases. V was clipped by 5 bases and J by 2 bases; unmatched bases: 8. The CDR3 has 16 amino acids. Germline CDR1 is SEHNR and CDR2 is FQNEAQ (reference sequence). The entire variable domain, with the rest obtained from reference TRBV7-9 and TRBJ2-1, is as follows: DTGVSQNPRHKITKRGQNVTFRCDPISEHNRLYWYRQTLGQGPEFLTYFQNEAQLEKSRLLSDRFSAERPKGSFSTLEIQRTEQGDSAMYLCASSLPTGATYNEQFFGPGTRLTVL.

This clonotype turned up a few times. CDR3 in amino acids: CASSGTSGSSYEQYF. DNA for the CDR3: TGTGCCAGCAGCGGAACTAGCGGGAGTTCCTACGAGCAGTACTTC. The genes are TRBV12-3 or TRBV12-4 and TRBJ2-7, with 11 bases that match TRBD2. CDR3 size: 15 residues. V lost 6 bases to trimming and J lost 1 base; unmatched junction nucleotides: 5.

This rearrangement joins TRBV7-2 to TRBJ1-1; 10 bases are a match to TRBD1. The CDR3 has 14 residues. Germline V lookup: CDR1 SGHTA, CDR2 FQGNSA. The junction had 2 bases not matched to a gene; V was cut back by 3 bases and J by 4 bases. The CDR3 reads CASSLGQGFTEAFF. DNA for the CDR3: TGTGCCAGCAGCTTGGGACAGGGGTTCACTGAAGCTTTCTTT.

The chain is built from TRBV7-2 and TRBJ1-3, with 8 bases lining up with TRBD1. CDR1 is SGHTA and CDR2 is FQGNSA in the germline V gene. Trimming took 1 base from V and 0 from J; bases not matched to a gene: 2. The length of the CDR3 is 16 residues. CDR3 nucleotides: TGTGCCAGCAGCTTAGGGACAGGGTACTCTGGAAACACCATATATTTT. It specifies CASSLGTGYSGNTIYF. The whole variable domain, filled in from reference TRBV7-2 and TRBJ1-3, reads GAGVSQSPSNKVTEKGKDVELRCDPISGHTALYWYRQSLGQGLEFLIYFQGNSAPDKSGLPSDRFSAERTGGSVSTLTIQRTQQEDSAVYLCASSLGTGYSGNTIYFGEGSWLTVV.

This clonotype has more than one count but fewer than ten. The gene calls are TRBV5-5 and TRBJ2-1; D perhaps matches TRBD1 (5 bases). Per germline, CDR1 SGHKS and CDR2 YYEKEE (reference sequence). The V end lost 4 bases, the J end lost 0 bases, and 17 bases lay between the germline ends. This CDR3 contains 17 residues. The CDR3 bases are TGTGCCAGCAGCCCCTCCGTGGGGCTAAACTCCTACAATGAGCAGTTCTTC. It yields the protein CASSPSVGLNSYNEQFF.

The J gene is TRBJ2-1, the V gene TRBV19; TRBD1 or TRBD2 may be the D gene (5 bases each). Germline lookup yields CDR1 LNHDA and CDR2 SQIVND (reference sequence). The CDR3 extends over 13 amino acids. Trimming shortened V by 10 bases and J by 14 bases, and 24 bases separated the two germline ends. The CDR3 spells CATAVTLPLGEFF. The CDR3 DNA sequence: TGTGCCACCGCCGTGACCTTACCGCTGGGGGAGTTCTTC.

This clonotype was recorded a few times. J is TRBJ2-5 and V is TRBV5-1; D is undetermined. V shed 7 bases and J shed 1 base, with 11 bases lying between them. CDR1 is SGHRS, CDR2 YFSETQ, per germline. The CDR3 is 13 amino acids. Here the CDR3 reads CASGKGGQETQYF. The CDR3 DNA follows: TGCGCCAGCGGGAAAGGTGGCCAAGAGACCCAGTACTTC.

This clonotype was seen a few times. The gene calls are TRBV20-1 and TRBJ2-7; D is possibly TRBD1 (5 bases). Trimming left V 3 bases short and J 3 bases short, with 15 bases between. The CDR3 is made up of 14 amino acids. Germline V lookup: CDR1 DFQATT, CDR2 SNEGSKA (reference sequence). CDR3 bases: TGCAGTGCTAGCTCGACAGCTTTGGGCTACGAGCAGTACTTC. Translation: CSASSTALGYEQYF.

The rearrangement joins TRBV19 to TRBJ1-1; D unresolved. The CDR3 loop spans 15 amino acids. The germline CDR1 and CDR2 sequences are LNHDA and SQIVND (reference sequence). The V and J ends lost 0 bases and 1 base respectively, with 9 bases between them. DNA of the CDR3: TGTGCCAGTAGTATAGATACGGGTCCGAACACTGAAGCTTTCTTT. Protein: CASSIDTGPNTEAFF.

This clonotype was counted a few times. This rearrangement joins TRBV7-2 to TRBJ2-5, with 9 nucleotides matching TRBD2. This CDR3 is 17 amino acids long. The ends lost 5 bases at V and 5 bases at J; junction bases unmatched: 15. From germline, CDR1 is SGHTA and CDR2 FQGNSA. This chain's CDR3 is CASSHTTAGGPRETQYF. CDR3 bases: TGTGCCAGCAGCCATACTACGGCGGGAGGGCCCCGGGAGACCCAGTACTTC. The whole variable domain, filled in from reference TRBV7-2 and TRBJ2-5, reads GAGVSQSPSNKVTEKGKDVELRCDPISGHTALYWYRQSLGQGLEFLIYFQGNSAPDKSGLPSDRFSAERTGGSVSTLTIQRTQQEDSAVYLCASSHTTAGGPRETQYFGPGTRLLVL.

This clonotype was picked up a small number of times. This chain links TRBV18 with TRBJ2-4; 8 positions match TRBD1. After removal of 2 bases from V and 7 bases from J, the junction contained 19 bases not matched to a gene. This CDR3 comprises 19 residues. CDR1 KGHSH and CDR2 LQKENI come from the germline V gene. The CDR3 reads CASSPEGELGTGFSNIQYF. In nucleotides, the CDR3 is TGTGCCAGCTCACCAGAAGGAGAATTAGGGACAGGATTCTCCAACATTCAGTACTTC.

The CDR3 region is CASSQARENTGELFF. DNA for the CDR3: TGTGCCAGCAGTCAGGCCAGGGAGAACACCGGGGAGCTGTTTTTT. This rearrangement joins TRBV6-2 or TRBV6-3 to TRBJ2-2; tentative D call: TRBD1 (5 bases). Trimming took off 5 bases at V and 1 base at J, with 11 bases between the two ends. CDR3 length: 15 amino acids. Germline V CDR1 and CDR2: MNHEY, SVGEGT.

V usage is TRBV5-1 and J usage is TRBJ2-7; D possibly matches TRBD1 or TRBD2 (5 bases each). There are 13 residues in the CDR3. Germline V CDR1 and CDR2: SGHRS, YFSETQ. Between the trimmed V and J ends, which lost 4 bases and 5 bases, there was a span of 13 bases. CDR3 protein: CASSPSWGNEQYF. The DNA for the CDR3 is TGCGCCAGCAGCCCAAGTTGGGGGAACGAGCAGTACTTC.

The J gene is TRBJ1-5, the V gene TRBV12-3 or TRBV12-4; the match to TRBD1 covers 9 bases. V was clipped by 7 bases and J by 7 bases; unmatched bases: 8. The CDR3 has 14 amino acids. CDR3 DNA sequence: TGTGCCAGCACCGTAGACAGGGGGGTCCAGCCCCAGCATTTT. Its translation: CASTVDRGVQPQHF.